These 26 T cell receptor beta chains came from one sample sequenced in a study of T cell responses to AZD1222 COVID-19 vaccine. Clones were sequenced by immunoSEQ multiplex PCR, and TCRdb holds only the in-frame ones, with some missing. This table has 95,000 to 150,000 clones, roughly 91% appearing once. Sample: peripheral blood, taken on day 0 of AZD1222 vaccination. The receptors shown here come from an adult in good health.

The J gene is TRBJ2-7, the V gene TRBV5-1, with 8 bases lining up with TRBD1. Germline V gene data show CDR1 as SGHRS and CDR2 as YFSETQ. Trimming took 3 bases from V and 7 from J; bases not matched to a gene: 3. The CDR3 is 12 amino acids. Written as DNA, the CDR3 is TGCGCCAGCAGCTACGGACAGGGTGAGCAGTACTTC. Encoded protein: CASSYGQGEQYF.

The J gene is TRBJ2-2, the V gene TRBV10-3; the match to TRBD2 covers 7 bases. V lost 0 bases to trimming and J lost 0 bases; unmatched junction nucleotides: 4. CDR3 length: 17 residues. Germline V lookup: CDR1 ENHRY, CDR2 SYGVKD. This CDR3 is CAISESGRATNTGELFF. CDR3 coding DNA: TGTGCCATCAGTGAGTCGGGGAGGGCGACGAACACCGGGGAGCTGTTTTTT.

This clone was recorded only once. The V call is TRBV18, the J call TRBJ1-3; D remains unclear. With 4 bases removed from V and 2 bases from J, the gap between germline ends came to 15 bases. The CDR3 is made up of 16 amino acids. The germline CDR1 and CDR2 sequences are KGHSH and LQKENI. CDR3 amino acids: CASSLGVVQPGNTIYF. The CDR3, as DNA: TGTGCCAGCTCACTAGGCGTTGTCCAGCCTGGAAACACCATATATTTT.

The CDR3 protein is CASSLTVPSGAYNEQFF. The CDR3 region has the DNA TGTGCCAGCAGCTTAACGGTCCCTAGCGGGGCGTACAATGAGCAGTTCTTC. The chain has TRBV11-2 and TRBJ2-1; 9 nucleotides match TRBD2. V lost 2 bases, J lost 4 bases, and 9 bases stayed unmatched. The CDR3 runs to 17 residues. Germline CDR1 SGHAT, CDR2 FQNNGV.

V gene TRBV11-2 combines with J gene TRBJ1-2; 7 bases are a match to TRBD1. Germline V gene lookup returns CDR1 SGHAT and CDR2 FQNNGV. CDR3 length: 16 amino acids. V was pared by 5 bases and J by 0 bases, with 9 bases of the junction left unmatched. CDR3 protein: CASSGRAQGTNYGYTF. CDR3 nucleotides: TGTGCCAGCAGCGGGCGGGCACAGGGGACTAACTATGGCTACACCTTC.

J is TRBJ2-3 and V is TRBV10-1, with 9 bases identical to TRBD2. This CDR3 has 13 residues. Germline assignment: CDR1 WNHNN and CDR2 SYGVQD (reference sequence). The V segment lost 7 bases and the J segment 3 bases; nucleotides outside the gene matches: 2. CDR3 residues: CASNGLATDTQYF. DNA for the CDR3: TGCGCCAGCAACGGACTAGCGACAGATACGCAGTATTTT.

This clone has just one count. CDR3 region: CASGRGKLYEQYF. For the CDR3, the DNA is TGTGCCAGCGGCAGGGGGAAACTCTACGAGCAGTACTTC. This sequence joins TRBV28 and TRBJ2-7; 7 bases align to TRBD1. J gave up 3 bases and V 8 bases, and 7 bases lay outside the gene matches. Germline CDR1 MDHEN, CDR2 SYDVKM. The CDR3 sequence is 13 residues long.

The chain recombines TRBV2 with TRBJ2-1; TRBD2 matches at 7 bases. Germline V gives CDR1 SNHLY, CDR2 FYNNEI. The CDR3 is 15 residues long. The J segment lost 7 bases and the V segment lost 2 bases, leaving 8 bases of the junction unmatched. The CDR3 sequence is CASSELRGGNNEQFF. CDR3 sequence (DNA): TGTGCCAGCAGTGAACTTCGCGGGGGAAATAATGAGCAGTTCTTC.

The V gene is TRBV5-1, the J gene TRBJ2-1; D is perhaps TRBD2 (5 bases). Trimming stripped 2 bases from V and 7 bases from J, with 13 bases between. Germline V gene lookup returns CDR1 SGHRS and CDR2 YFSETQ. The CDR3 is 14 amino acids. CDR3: CASSLAVSANEQFF. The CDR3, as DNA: TGCGCCAGCAGCTTAGCGGTCTCAGCTAATGAGCAGTTCTTC.

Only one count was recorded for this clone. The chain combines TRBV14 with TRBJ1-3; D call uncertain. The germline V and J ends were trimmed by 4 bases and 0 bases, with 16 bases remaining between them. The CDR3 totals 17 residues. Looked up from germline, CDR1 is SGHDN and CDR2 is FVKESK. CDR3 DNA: TGTGCCAGCAGCCCGTTGATGCAGCTCTACTCTGGAAACACCATATATTTT. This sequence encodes CASSPLMQLYSGNTIYF.

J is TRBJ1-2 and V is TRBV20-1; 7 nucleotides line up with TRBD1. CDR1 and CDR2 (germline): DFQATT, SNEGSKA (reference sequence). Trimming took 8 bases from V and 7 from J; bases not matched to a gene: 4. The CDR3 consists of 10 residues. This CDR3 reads CSSPGGGYTF. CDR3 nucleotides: TGCAGTTCACCAGGGGGTGGCTACACCTTC.

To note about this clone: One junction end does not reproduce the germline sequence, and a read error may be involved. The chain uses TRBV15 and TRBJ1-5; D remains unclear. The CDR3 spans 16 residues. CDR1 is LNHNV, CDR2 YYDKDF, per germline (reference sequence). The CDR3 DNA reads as TGTGCCACCAGTAGAGGCCCCTTGGAGGTTAATCAGCCCCAGCATTTT. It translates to CATSRGPLEVNQPQHF.

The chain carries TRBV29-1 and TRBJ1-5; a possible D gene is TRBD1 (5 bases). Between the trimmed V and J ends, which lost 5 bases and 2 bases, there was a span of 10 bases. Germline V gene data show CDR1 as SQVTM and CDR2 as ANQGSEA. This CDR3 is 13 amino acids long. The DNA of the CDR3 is TGCAGCGTTCAGGGAGGTGGCAATCAGCCCCAGCATTTT. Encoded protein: CSVQGGGNQPQHF. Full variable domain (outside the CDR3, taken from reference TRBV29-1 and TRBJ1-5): SAVISQKPSRDICQRGTSLTIQCQVDSQVTMMFWYRQQPGQSLTLIATANQGSEATYESGFVIDKFPISRPNLTFSTLTVSNMSPEDSSIYLCSVQGGGNQPQHFGDGTRLSIL.

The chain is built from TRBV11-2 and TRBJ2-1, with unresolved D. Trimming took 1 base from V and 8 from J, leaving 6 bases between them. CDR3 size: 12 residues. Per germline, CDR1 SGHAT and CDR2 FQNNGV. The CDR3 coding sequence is TGTGCCAGCAGCTTAGTTTCCCATGAGCAGTTCTTC. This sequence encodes CASSLVSHEQFF.

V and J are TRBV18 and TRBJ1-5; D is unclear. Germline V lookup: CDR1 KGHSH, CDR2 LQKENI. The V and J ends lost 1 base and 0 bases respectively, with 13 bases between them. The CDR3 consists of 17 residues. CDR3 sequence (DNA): TGTGCCAGCTCACCACTCGCGGCAACTTATAGCAATCAGCCCCAGCATTTT. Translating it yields CASSPLAATYSNQPQHF.

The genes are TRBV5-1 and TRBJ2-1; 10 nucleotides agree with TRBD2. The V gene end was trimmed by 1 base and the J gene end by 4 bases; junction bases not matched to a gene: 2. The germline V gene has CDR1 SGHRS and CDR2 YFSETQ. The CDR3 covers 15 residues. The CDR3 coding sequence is TGCGCCAGCAGCTTGCTAGCGGGGGCATACAATGAGCAGTTCTTC. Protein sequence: CASSLLAGAYNEQFF. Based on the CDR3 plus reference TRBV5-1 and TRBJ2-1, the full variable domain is KAGVTQTPRYLIKTRGQQVTLSCSPISGHRSVSWYQQTPGQGLQFLFEYFSETQRNKGNFPGRFSGRQFSNSRSEMNVSTLELGDSALYLCASSLLAGAYNEQFFGPGTRLTVL.

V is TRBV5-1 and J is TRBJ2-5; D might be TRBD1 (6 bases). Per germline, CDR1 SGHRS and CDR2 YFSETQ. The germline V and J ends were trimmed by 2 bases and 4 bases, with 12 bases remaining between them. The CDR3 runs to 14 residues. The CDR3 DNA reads TGCGCCAGCAGCTTTTGGGGGCCCTCAGAGACCCAGTACTTC. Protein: CASSFWGPSETQYF.

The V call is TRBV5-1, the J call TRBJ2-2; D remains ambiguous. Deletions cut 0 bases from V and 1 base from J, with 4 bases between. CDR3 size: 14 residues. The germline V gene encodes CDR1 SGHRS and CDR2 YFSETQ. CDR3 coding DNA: TGCGCCAGCAGCTTGGTCATGAACACCGGGGAGCTGTTTTTT. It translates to CASSLVMNTGELFF. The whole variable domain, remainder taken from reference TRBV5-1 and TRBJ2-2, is KAGVTQTPRYLIKTRGQQVTLSCSPISGHRSVSWYQQTPGQGLQFLFEYFSETQRNKGNFPGRFSGRQFSNSRSEMNVSTLELGDSALYLCASSLVMNTGELFFGEGSRLTVL.

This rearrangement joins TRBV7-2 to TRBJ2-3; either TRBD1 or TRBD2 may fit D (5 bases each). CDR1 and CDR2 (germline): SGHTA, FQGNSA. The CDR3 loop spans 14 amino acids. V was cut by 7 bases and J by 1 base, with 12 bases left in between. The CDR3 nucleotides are TGTGCCAGCACCCCTAGGGACGGCACAGATACGCAGTATTTT. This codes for CASTPRDGTDTQYF.

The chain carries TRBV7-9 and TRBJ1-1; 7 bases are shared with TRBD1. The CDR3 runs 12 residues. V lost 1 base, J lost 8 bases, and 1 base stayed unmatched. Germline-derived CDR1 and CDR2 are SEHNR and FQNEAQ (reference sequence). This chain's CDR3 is CASSLGDSEAFF. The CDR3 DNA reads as TGTGCCAGCAGCTTAGGGGACAGCGAAGCTTTCTTT.

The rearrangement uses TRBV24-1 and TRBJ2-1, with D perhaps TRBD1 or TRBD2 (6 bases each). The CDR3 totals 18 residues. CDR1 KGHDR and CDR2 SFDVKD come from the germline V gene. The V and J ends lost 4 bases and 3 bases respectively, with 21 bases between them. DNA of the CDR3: TGTGCCACCAGTGACCCCCAGAAAGGGGGGATTGGCTACAATGAGCAGTTCTTC. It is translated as CATSDPQKGGIGYNEQFF.

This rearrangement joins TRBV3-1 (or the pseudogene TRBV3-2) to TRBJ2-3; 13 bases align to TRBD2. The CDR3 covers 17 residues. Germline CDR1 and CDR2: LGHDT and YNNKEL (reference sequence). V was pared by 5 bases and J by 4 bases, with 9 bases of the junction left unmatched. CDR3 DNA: TGTGCCAGCAGCACAACGAGACTAGCGGGGGGCGCAGATACGCAGTATTTT. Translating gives CASSTTRLAGGADTQYF.

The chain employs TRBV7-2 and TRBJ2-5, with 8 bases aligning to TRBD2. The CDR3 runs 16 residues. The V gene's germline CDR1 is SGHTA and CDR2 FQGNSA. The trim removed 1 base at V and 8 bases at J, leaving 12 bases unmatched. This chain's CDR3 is CASSLVRASGGLTQYF. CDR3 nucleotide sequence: TGTGCCAGCAGCTTAGTACGGGCGAGCGGGGGTCTCACCCAGTACTTC. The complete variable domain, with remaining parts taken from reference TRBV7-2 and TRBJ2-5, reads GAGVSQSPSNKVTEKGKDVELRCDPISGHTALYWYRQSLGQGLEFLIYFQGNSAPDKSGLPSDRFSAERTGGSVSTLTIQRTQQEDSAVYLCASSLVRASGGLTQYFGPGTRLLVL.

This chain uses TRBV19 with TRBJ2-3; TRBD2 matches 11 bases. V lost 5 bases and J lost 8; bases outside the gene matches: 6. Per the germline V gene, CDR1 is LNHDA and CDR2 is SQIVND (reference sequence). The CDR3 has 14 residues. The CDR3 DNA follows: TGTGCCAGTAGTTATACTAGCGGGGGAGCTACGCAGTATTTT. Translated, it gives CASSYTSGGATQYF.

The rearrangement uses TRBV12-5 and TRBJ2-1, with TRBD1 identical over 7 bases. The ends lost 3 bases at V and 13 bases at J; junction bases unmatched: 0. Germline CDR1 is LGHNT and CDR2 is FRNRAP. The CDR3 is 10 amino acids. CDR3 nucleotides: TGTGCTAGTGGTTTAGGGGGCCAGTTCTTC. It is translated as CASGLGGQFF. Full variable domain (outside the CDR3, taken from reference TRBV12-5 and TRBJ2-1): DARVTQTPRHKVTEMGQEVTMRCQPILGHNTVFWYRQTMMQGLELLAYFRNRAPLDDSGMPKDRFSAEMPDATLATLKIQPSEPRDSAVYFCASGLGGQFFGPGTRLTVL.

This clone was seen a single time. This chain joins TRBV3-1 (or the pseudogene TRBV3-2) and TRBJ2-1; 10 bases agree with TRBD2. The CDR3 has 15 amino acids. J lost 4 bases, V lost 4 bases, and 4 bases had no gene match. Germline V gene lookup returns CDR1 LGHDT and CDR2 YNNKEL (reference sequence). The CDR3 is CASSPGAGGYNEQFF. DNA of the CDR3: TGTGCCAGCAGCCCCGGAGCGGGGGGGTACAATGAGCAGTTCTTC.